This T cell receptor beta chain was identified during a study of beta chain features in type 1 diabetes. cDNA synthesis used the whole RNA isolate, giving expressed TCRB sequences. Clones were sequenced by immunoSEQ multiplex PCR, and TCRdb holds only the in-frame ones, with some missing. The profile shows about 900,000 clones, about a sixth of them singletons. The V and J ends lost 0 bases and 3 bases respectively, with 14 bases between them. Germline CDR1 MGHDK, CDR2 SYGVNS. CDR3 length: 17 amino acids. In this sample, this clone turned up a few times. This receptor was taken from a woman under 30 in good health. Sequenced sample: naive CD4+ T cells from blood. V usage is TRBV25-1 and J usage is TRBJ2-2; possibly TRBD1 or TRBD2 for D (6 bases each). This chain's CDR3 is CASSEYFPGADTGELFF. In nucleotides, the CDR3 is TGTGCCAGCAGTGAATATTTCCCGGGGGCGGACACCGGGGAGCTGTTTTTT.